These 17 T cell receptor beta chains were sequenced from one sample in a study of T cells in Graves' hyperthyroidism and ophthalmopathy. Amplification yielded TCR beta CDR3 regions, with RNA transcripts as the source. With the HTBI primer set, the TCR CDR3 went through a first round of RT-PCR. TCRdb reprocessed the multiplex PCR reads via MiXCR and lists one record per CDR3 protein. This sample has 650,000 to 750,000 distinct CDR3 sequences, with 11% to 15% found just once. The sequenced material came from blood. The receptors stem from a woman aged 18 to 35 with Graves' hyperthyroidism.

Ten or more counts support this clonotype. The gene calls are TRBV3-1 and TRBJ2-6, with D unclear. V dropped 0 bases and J dropped 0 bases, with 12 bases sitting between them. This CDR3 is 18 amino acids long. The V gene's germline CDR1 is LGHDT and CDR2 YNNKEL (reference sequence). This chain's CDR3 is CASSQDGPTVSGANVLTF. The CDR3 DNA reads TGTGCCAGCAGCCAAGATGGGCCGACGGTCTCTGGGGCCAACGTCCTGACTTTC.

This rearrangement joins TRBV4-1 to TRBJ1-2; D remains unclear. CDR3 length: 12 amino acids. Germline lookup yields CDR1 MGHRA and CDR2 YSYEKL. Trimming removed 3 bases from V and 4 bases from J, with 6 bases in between. The CDR3 spells CASSHLAYGYTF. The CDR3 DNA is TGCGCCAGCAGCCATTTGGCCTATGGCTACACCTTC.

This clonotype was seen a handful of times. CDR3 bases: TGTGCCAGCAGTGTCCAACTTACAATCGGTGGCAATGAGCAGTTCTTC. Protein sequence: CASSVQLTIGGNEQFF. The rearrangement uses TRBV2 and TRBJ2-1, with D unresolved. Germline values: CDR1 SNHLY, CDR2 FYNNEI. The length of the CDR3 is 16 residues. The ends were cut back, 4 bases at V and 6 bases at J, with 19 bases in the middle.

This clonotype was found many times. The chain links TRBV3-1 to TRBJ2-1; the match to TRBD1 covers 8 bases. Germline loops: CDR1 LGHDT, CDR2 YNNKEL (reference sequence). The CDR3 has 15 amino acids. The V gene end was trimmed by 0 bases and the J gene end by 8 bases; junction bases not matched to a gene: 6. Here the CDR3 DNA reads TGTGCCAGCAGCCAAGATTGGACAGGGCGGGATGAGCAGTTCTTC. Translated: CASSQDWTGRDEQFF.

This clonotype was counted at least ten times. The V call is TRBV3-1, the J call TRBJ2-3, with 8 bases lining up with TRBD1. Trimming removed 8 bases from V and 2 bases from J; junction bases left unmatched: 6. Germline assignment: CDR1 LGHDT and CDR2 YNNKEL (reference sequence). This CDR3 contains 14 residues. CDR3 nucleotide sequence: TGTGCCAGCGGCGGACAGGGAGCCACAGATACGCAGTATTTT. Protein sequence: CASGGQGATDTQYF.

This clonotype was recorded a few times. The chain couples TRBV11-1 to TRBJ2-2, with 7 bases identical to TRBD1. CDR3 length: 15 amino acids. Germline V lookup: CDR1 SGHAT, CDR2 FQDESV (reference sequence). Trimming took 6 bases from V and 1 from J; bases not matched to a gene: 5. The CDR3 DNA follows: TGTGCCAGCAGTAACCGACAGGGGAACACCGGGGAGCTGTTTTTT. Amino acids: CASSNRQGNTGELFF.

CDR3 in amino acids: CASSIDLYNEQFF. The CDR3, as DNA: TGTGCCAGTAGTATAGATCTCTACAATGAGCAGTTCTTC. J is TRBJ2-1 and V is TRBV19; D is unresolved. The V gene lost 0 bases and the J gene lost 3 bases, with 3 bases spanning the gap. The CDR3 totals 13 residues. The germline gives CDR1 LNHDA, CDR2 SQIVND (reference sequence).

The V gene is TRBV6-1, the J gene TRBJ2-3, with 7 bases that match TRBD2. J lost 1 base, V lost 6 bases, and 7 bases had no gene match. Germline V gene data show CDR1 as MNHNS and CDR2 as SASEGT. The CDR3 length is 15 residues. The CDR3 DNA follows: TGTGCCAGCAGACGCGGGAGATTCGGCACAGATACGCAGTATTTT. This translates into CASRRGRFGTDTQYF.

The chain joins TRBV19 to TRBJ2-7, with D uncertain. The germline V gene encodes CDR1 LNHDA and CDR2 SQIVND (reference sequence). The V and J ends lost 7 bases and 0 bases respectively, with 16 bases between them. This CDR3 contains 15 residues. This chain's CDR3 is CASNSPTDFSYEQYF. CDR3 bases: TGTGCCAGTAACTCCCCTACAGATTTCTCCTACGAGCAGTACTTC.

This clonotype was detected ten times or more. V gene TRBV7-2 combines with J gene TRBJ2-7; 10 nucleotides agree with TRBD1. J gave up 3 bases and V 5 bases, and 10 bases lay outside the gene matches. CDR1 and CDR2 (germline): SGHTA, FQGNSA. The CDR3 sequence is 16 residues long. The CDR3 is CASSLTGTGAFYEQYF. The CDR3, as DNA: TGTGCCAGCAGCCTAACCGGGACAGGGGCTTTCTACGAGCAGTACTTC.

This chain joins TRBV20-1 and TRBJ1-1, with 12 bases matching TRBD1. The CDR3 runs 17 residues. V trimming: 5 bases; J trimming: 4 bases; junction bases outside the gene matches: 14. Germline CDR1 is DFQATT and CDR2 is SNEGSKA (reference sequence). The CDR3 region has the DNA TGCAGTGCTGTCCCGGGACAGGGGGCATTTTTGGGCACTGAAGCTTTCTTT. Protein: CSAVPGQGAFLGTEAFF.

In this sample, this clonotype turned up many times. The rearrangement joins TRBV7-2 to TRBJ1-4; D not resolved. V lost 5 bases, J lost 8 bases, and 15 bases lay in between. CDR1 is SGHTA, CDR2 FQGNSA, per germline. The CDR3 loop spans 14 amino acids. The CDR3 nucleotides are TGTGCCAGCAGCGTGACCGCTTATCAGGAAAAACTGTTTTTT. Its protein is CASSVTAYQEKLFF. Together with reference TRBV7-2 and TRBJ1-4, the CDR3 gives the full variable domain: GAGVSQSPSNKVTEKGKDVELRCDPISGHTALYWYRQSLGQGLEFLIYFQGNSAPDKSGLPSDRFSAERTGGSVSTLTIQRTQQEDSAVYLCASSVTAYQEKLFFGSGTQLSVL.

V and J are TRBV4-1 and TRBJ2-5; 10 positions agree with TRBD1. The CDR3 contains 15 residues. Germline V gene sequence: CDR1 MGHRA, CDR2 YSYEKL. Losses at the gene ends were 2 bases for V and 5 bases for J; bases not matched to a gene: 5. The CDR3 coding sequence is TGCGCCAGCAGCCAAATAGGACAGGGGGTCGAGACCCAGTACTTC. This gives the protein CASSQIGQGVETQYF.

This chain links TRBV5-1 with TRBJ2-7; TRBD2 aligns across 9 bases. The CDR3 has 17 residues. Germline CDR1 and CDR2: SGHRS and YFSETQ. Trimming cost V 3 bases and J 5 bases; bases outside gene matches: 15. In nucleotides, the CDR3 is TGCGCCAGCAGCTCCTTCAAAGTAGCGGGAGTCCCAAACGAGCAGTACTTC. Its protein is CASSSFKVAGVPNEQYF.

The V gene is TRBV20-1, the J gene TRBJ2-1; possibly TRBD1 or TRBD2 for D (5 bases each). V lost 3 bases to trimming and J lost 3 bases, with 18 bases between them. CDR1 and CDR2 from the germline V gene are DFQATT and SNEGSKA (reference sequence). The CDR3 is 16 amino acids. For the CDR3, the DNA is TGCAGTGCTAGGATGGGGGTGACGGGAAACTACAATGAGCAGTTCTTC. It codes for CSARMGVTGNYNEQFF.

J is TRBJ1-5 and V is TRBV6-1; D is ambiguous. The germline CDR1 and CDR2 sequences are MNHNS and SASEGT. The CDR3 covers 14 residues. Trimming took 3 bases from V and 0 from J, leaving 6 bases between them. CDR3 sequence reads: CASSDSYSNQPQHF. The CDR3 DNA follows: TGTGCCAGCAGTGATAGCTATAGCAATCAGCCCCAGCATTTT.

The table lists this clonotype with a few counts. The V and J genes are TRBV12-3 or TRBV12-4 and TRBJ1-3; D may be TRBD1 (5 bases). The CDR3 is made up of 16 amino acids. V was pared by 8 bases and J by 3 bases, with 20 bases between. The CDR3 here is CASSSDGTSFGNTIYF. CDR3 DNA: TGTGCCAGCTCATCGGACGGGACGTCCTTTGGAAACACCATATATTTT.